This passage covers 22 T cell receptor beta chains from one sample sequenced in a study of beta chain features in type 1 diabetes. Broader study findings: Among all four CD4+ subsets, Type 1 diabetes patients had TCRB CDR3s that were moderately but significantly shorter.

Investigators reverse transcribed all isolated RNA, so they sequenced expressed TCRB transcripts. Measured with immunoSEQ multiplex PCR; TCRdb has only the in-frame clones, and not every one. This sample carries about 240,000 clones, over 11% of them seen once, and the ten largest clones take approximately 0.021%. These TCRs' antigens remain unknown. The source material was naive CD4+ T cells from blood. The receptors stem from a man in his thirties or forties with type 1 diabetes.

This chain joins TRBV7-9 and TRBJ1-2; D gene unclear. This CDR3 is built from 13 residues. CDR1 is SEHNR, CDR2 FQNEAQ, per germline (reference sequence). Trimming removed 5 bases at V and 7 bases at J, with 14 bases between. The CDR3 DNA is TGTGCCAGCAGCCCTAGTAGTTTCAGTGGCTACACCTTC. Protein product: CASSPSSFSGYTF.

In the case of this clone: One junction end does not reproduce the germline sequence, and a read error may be involved. The V gene is TRBV19, the J gene TRBJ1-1; 10 bases are shared with TRBD1. CDR3 length: 10 residues. From germline, CDR1 is LNHDA and CDR2 SQIVND (reference sequence). Here the CDR3 DNA reads TGTGCCAGTGGTAGGACAGGGGGGAGCTTT. Its protein is CASGRTGGSF.

The J gene is TRBJ1-2, the V gene TRBV10-3, with D hard to call. Germline CDR1 is ENHRY and CDR2 is SYGVKD. V gave up 7 bases and J gave up 3 bases, with 12 bases separating them. The CDR3 runs 13 residues. The CDR3 coding sequence is TGTGCCATCACAAATGGCGGGGACTATGGCTACACCTTC. This gives the protein CAITNGGDYGYTF.

This chain links TRBV4-2 with TRBJ2-5; D is possibly TRBD1 (5 bases). Germline CDR1 LGHNA, CDR2 YNFKEQ. This CDR3 contains 15 residues. Trimming cost V 1 base and J 0 bases, with 9 bases left between them. CDR3 DNA sequence: TGTGCCAGCAGCCAAGCGCCGACAGACCAAGAGACCCAGTACTTC. Translated: CASSQAPTDQETQYF.

The rearrangement links TRBV5-4 to TRBJ2-5; 10 bases align to TRBD2. The V gene end was trimmed by 4 bases and the J gene end by 3 bases; junction bases not matched to a gene: 6. Looked up from germline, CDR1 is SGHNT and CDR2 is YYREEE (reference sequence). There are 15 residues in the CDR3. As DNA, the CDR3 is TGTGCCAGCAGCCCCGCCGGACTAGCGGAAGAGACCCAGTACTTC. Protein: CASSPAGLAEETQYF.

This rearrangement joins TRBV19 to TRBJ1-5; 10 bases fit TRBD1. The CDR3 sequence is 18 residues long. The germline CDR1 and CDR2 sequences are LNHDA and SQIVND (reference sequence). The V gene end was trimmed by 6 bases and the J gene end by 1 base; junction bases not matched to a gene: 12. In DNA form, the CDR3 reads TGTGCCAGTAGCCTACCGGGACAGGGGATTATGAGCAATCAGCCCCAGCATTTT. This sequence encodes CASSLPGQGIMSNQPQHF.

The chain uses TRBV5-1 and TRBJ2-6; D gene unclear. The CDR3 contains 15 residues. With 4 bases removed from V and 0 bases from J, the gap between germline ends came to 8 bases. Germline V gene data show CDR1 as SGHRS and CDR2 as YFSETQ. This CDR3 reads CASSGDNSGANVLTF. CDR3 nucleotides: TGCGCCAGCAGCGGCGACAACTCTGGGGCCAACGTCCTGACTTTC. The variable domain in full, completed from reference TRBV5-1 and TRBJ2-6, reads KAGVTQTPRYLIKTRGQQVTLSCSPISGHRSVSWYQQTPGQGLQFLFEYFSETQRNKGNFPGRFSGRQFSNSRSEMNVSTLELGDSALYLCASSGDNSGANVLTFGAGSRLTVL.

The chain uses TRBV4-1 and TRBJ2-7; 12 nucleotides line up with TRBD2. Germline values: CDR1 MGHRA, CDR2 YSYEKL. CDR3 length equals 18 residues. The V segment lost 4 bases and the J segment 2 bases; nucleotides outside the gene matches: 12. The CDR3 DNA is TGCGCCAGCAGCCGATGGCCTAGCGGGGGGGCGTTGACCTACGAGCAGTACTTC. This gives the protein CASSRWPSGGALTYEQYF.

In its sample, this clone was seen a few times. The V call is TRBV18, the J call TRBJ1-6, with 9 bases aligning to TRBD1. V was clipped by 6 bases and J by 9 bases; unmatched bases: 6. CDR3 length equals 14 residues. CDR1 and CDR2 from the germline V gene are KGHSH and LQKENI. The CDR3 loop reads CASSLDRGGSPLHF. CDR3 DNA: TGTGCCAGCTCCCTGGACAGGGGAGGTTCACCCCTCCACTTT.

The chain carries TRBV19 and TRBJ2-1; TRBD1 matches 7 bases. Germline CDR1 LNHDA, CDR2 SQIVND (reference sequence). V was pared by 7 bases and J by 4 bases, with 7 bases of the junction left unmatched. The CDR3 runs 14 residues. The CDR3 reads CASTSRDRYNEQFF. In DNA form, the CDR3 reads TGTGCCAGTACCTCCCGGGACAGATACAATGAGCAGTTCTTC.

This clone came up a few times. The chain carries TRBV7-6 and TRBJ2-3, with TRBD2 matching over 10 bases. J gave up 5 bases and V 4 bases, and 9 bases lay outside the gene matches. Germline V gene sequence: CDR1 SGHVS, CDR2 FNYEAQ. There are 16 residues in the CDR3. CDR3 sequence reads: CASSSGAGGPGDTQYF. CDR3 in DNA: TGTGCCAGCAGCTCAGGAGCGGGAGGGCCCGGAGATACGCAGTATTTT.

This sequence joins TRBV28 and TRBJ2-1; tentative D call: TRBD1 (5 bases). This CDR3 contains 12 residues. In germline, CDR1 is MDHEN, CDR2 SYDVKM. The V gene lost 4 bases and the J gene lost 9 bases, with 10 bases spanning the gap. Written as DNA, the CDR3 is TGTGCCAGCAGTTACCAGGGTATTGAGCAGTTCTTC. This codes for CASSYQGIEQFF.

The rearrangement links TRBV2 to TRBJ2-3, with 8 bases matching TRBD2. CDR1 is SNHLY, CDR2 FYNNEI, per germline. The CDR3 is made up of 19 amino acids. V gave up 3 bases and J gave up 6 bases; unmatched junction bases: 20. The CDR3 here is CASSEDFGGGRPNRDTQYF. In DNA form, the CDR3 reads TGTGCCAGCAGTGAGGATTTTGGTGGCGGGAGGCCAAACAGGGATACGCAGTATTTT.

A few counts support this clone. The chain links TRBV30 to TRBJ1-2; D perhaps matches TRBD1 (5 bases). This CDR3 contains 13 residues. Germline V gene sequence: CDR1 GTSNPN, CDR2 SVGIG (reference sequence). V was shortened by 6 bases and J by 4 bases, with 15 bases between the two germline ends. Here the CDR3 DNA reads TGTGCCTGCACGGGAGGTACAGGCTATGGCTACACCTTC. Translating gives CACTGGTGYGYTF.

This clone was seen a few times. The V and J genes are TRBV11-2 and TRBJ2-1, with TRBD1 identical over 12 bases. This CDR3 has 14 amino acids. Germline CDR1 reads SGHAT; CDR2 reads FQNNGV. With 1 base clipped from V and 10 bases from J, the junction kept 2 bases outside the gene matches. The DNA for the CDR3 is TGTGCCAGCAGCTTAGGGGACAGGGGGCAAGAGCAGTTCTTC. It encodes CASSLGDRGQEQFF. Using reference TRBV11-2 and TRBJ2-1 for the parts outside the CDR3, the full variable domain is EAGVAQSPRYKIIEKRQSVAFWCNPISGHATLYWYQQILGQGPKLLIQFQNNGVVDDSQLPKDRFSAERLKGVDSTLKIQPAKLEDSAVYLCASSLGDRGQEQFFGPGTRLTVL.

The rearrangement joins TRBV5-6 to TRBJ2-1; TRBD2 matches at 8 bases. Trimming cost V 0 bases and J 0 bases; bases outside gene matches: 5. The CDR3 covers 17 residues. Per the germline V gene, CDR1 is SGHDT and CDR2 is YYEEEE. The CDR3 DNA reads as TGTGCCAGCAGCTTGGCCGGCGGGAGGAGCTCCTACAATGAGCAGTTCTTC. It codes for CASSLAGGRSSYNEQFF.

This clone was seen only a few times. The V call is TRBV21-1, the J call TRBJ2-1; the listed D gene, TRBD2, was not tested against the DNA. TRBV21-1 is termed a pseudogene. This CDR3 contains 14 residues. The CDR3 sequence: CASRAEGFPHEQFF. DNA for the CDR3: TGTGCCAGCAGAGCGGAGGGATTCCCCCATGAGCAGTTCTTC.

The V and J genes are TRBV11-3 and TRBJ2-1; tentative D call: TRBD2 (6 bases). V was clipped by 6 bases and J by 5 bases, with 17 bases between them. CDR3 length: 15 amino acids. Germline lookup yields CDR1 SGHNT and CDR2 YENEEA. The chain's CDR3 is CASRTSLGLHNEQFF. CDR3 coding DNA: TGTGCCAGCAGAACTAGCCTGGGGCTACACAATGAGCAGTTCTTC.

This clone was seen a handful of times. The rearrangement joins TRBV7-9 to TRBJ2-2; 8 bases fit TRBD1. The CDR3 runs to 14 residues. CDR1 and CDR2 from the germline V gene are SEHNR and FQNEAQ (reference sequence). The ends lost 5 bases at V and 5 bases at J; junction bases unmatched: 4. This CDR3 is CASSPRGRTGELFF. In DNA, the CDR3 is TGTGCCAGCAGCCCCAGGGGGCGGACCGGGGAGCTGTTTTTT. Combining the CDR3 with reference TRBV7-9 and TRBJ2-2 gives the whole variable domain DTGVSQNPRHKITKRGQNVTFRCDPISEHNRLYWYRQTLGQGPEFLTYFQNEAQLEKSRLLSDRFSAERPKGSFSTLEIQRTEQGDSAMYLCASSPRGRTGELFFGEGSRLTVL.

The chain joins TRBV1 to TRBJ2-7; no DNA check was done on the table's D call, TRBD2. TRBV1 is a known pseudogene. The CDR3 covers 18 residues. CDR3 sequence: CTSSQGGAGERENYEQYF. In DNA form, the CDR3 reads TGCACCAGCAGCCAAGGGGGGGCGGGGGAGCGGGAGAACTACGAGCAGTACTTC.

The rearrangement links TRBV7-9 to TRBJ2-3; D may be TRBD1 (5 bases). V lost 4 bases and J 0 bases, leaving 14 bases between the germline ends. Germline CDR1 is SEHNR and CDR2 is FQNEAQ (reference sequence). The CDR3 sequence is 16 residues long. CDR3 DNA: TGTGCCAGCAGCTCAAGGACACGACTTAGCACAGATACGCAGTATTTT. Translating it yields CASSSRTRLSTDTQYF.

This chain links TRBV4-1 with TRBJ1-4; D is perhaps TRBD1 (5 bases). Between the trimmed V and J ends, which lost 4 bases and 4 bases, there was a span of 13 bases. This CDR3 is built from 15 residues. CDR1 is MGHRA, CDR2 YSYEKL, per germline. The CDR3 DNA reads TGCGCCAGCAGCCGGCAGACAGAGTATAATGAAAAACTGTTTTTT. It encodes CASSRQTEYNEKLFF.